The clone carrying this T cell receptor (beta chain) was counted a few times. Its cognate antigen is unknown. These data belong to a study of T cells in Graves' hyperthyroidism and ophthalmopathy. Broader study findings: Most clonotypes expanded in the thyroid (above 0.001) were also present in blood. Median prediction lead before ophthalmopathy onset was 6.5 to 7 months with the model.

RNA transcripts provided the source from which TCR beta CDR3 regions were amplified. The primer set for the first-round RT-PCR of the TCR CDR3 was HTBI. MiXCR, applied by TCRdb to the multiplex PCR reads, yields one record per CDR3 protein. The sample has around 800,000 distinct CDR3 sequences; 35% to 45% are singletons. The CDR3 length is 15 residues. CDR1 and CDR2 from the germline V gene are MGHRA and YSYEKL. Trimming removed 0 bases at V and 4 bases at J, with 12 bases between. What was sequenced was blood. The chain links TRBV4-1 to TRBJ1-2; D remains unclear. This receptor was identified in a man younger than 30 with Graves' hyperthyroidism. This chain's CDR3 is CASSQERVVVYGYTF. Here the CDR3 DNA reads TGCGCCAGCAGCCAAGAACGGGTGGTGGTCTATGGCTACACCTTC.